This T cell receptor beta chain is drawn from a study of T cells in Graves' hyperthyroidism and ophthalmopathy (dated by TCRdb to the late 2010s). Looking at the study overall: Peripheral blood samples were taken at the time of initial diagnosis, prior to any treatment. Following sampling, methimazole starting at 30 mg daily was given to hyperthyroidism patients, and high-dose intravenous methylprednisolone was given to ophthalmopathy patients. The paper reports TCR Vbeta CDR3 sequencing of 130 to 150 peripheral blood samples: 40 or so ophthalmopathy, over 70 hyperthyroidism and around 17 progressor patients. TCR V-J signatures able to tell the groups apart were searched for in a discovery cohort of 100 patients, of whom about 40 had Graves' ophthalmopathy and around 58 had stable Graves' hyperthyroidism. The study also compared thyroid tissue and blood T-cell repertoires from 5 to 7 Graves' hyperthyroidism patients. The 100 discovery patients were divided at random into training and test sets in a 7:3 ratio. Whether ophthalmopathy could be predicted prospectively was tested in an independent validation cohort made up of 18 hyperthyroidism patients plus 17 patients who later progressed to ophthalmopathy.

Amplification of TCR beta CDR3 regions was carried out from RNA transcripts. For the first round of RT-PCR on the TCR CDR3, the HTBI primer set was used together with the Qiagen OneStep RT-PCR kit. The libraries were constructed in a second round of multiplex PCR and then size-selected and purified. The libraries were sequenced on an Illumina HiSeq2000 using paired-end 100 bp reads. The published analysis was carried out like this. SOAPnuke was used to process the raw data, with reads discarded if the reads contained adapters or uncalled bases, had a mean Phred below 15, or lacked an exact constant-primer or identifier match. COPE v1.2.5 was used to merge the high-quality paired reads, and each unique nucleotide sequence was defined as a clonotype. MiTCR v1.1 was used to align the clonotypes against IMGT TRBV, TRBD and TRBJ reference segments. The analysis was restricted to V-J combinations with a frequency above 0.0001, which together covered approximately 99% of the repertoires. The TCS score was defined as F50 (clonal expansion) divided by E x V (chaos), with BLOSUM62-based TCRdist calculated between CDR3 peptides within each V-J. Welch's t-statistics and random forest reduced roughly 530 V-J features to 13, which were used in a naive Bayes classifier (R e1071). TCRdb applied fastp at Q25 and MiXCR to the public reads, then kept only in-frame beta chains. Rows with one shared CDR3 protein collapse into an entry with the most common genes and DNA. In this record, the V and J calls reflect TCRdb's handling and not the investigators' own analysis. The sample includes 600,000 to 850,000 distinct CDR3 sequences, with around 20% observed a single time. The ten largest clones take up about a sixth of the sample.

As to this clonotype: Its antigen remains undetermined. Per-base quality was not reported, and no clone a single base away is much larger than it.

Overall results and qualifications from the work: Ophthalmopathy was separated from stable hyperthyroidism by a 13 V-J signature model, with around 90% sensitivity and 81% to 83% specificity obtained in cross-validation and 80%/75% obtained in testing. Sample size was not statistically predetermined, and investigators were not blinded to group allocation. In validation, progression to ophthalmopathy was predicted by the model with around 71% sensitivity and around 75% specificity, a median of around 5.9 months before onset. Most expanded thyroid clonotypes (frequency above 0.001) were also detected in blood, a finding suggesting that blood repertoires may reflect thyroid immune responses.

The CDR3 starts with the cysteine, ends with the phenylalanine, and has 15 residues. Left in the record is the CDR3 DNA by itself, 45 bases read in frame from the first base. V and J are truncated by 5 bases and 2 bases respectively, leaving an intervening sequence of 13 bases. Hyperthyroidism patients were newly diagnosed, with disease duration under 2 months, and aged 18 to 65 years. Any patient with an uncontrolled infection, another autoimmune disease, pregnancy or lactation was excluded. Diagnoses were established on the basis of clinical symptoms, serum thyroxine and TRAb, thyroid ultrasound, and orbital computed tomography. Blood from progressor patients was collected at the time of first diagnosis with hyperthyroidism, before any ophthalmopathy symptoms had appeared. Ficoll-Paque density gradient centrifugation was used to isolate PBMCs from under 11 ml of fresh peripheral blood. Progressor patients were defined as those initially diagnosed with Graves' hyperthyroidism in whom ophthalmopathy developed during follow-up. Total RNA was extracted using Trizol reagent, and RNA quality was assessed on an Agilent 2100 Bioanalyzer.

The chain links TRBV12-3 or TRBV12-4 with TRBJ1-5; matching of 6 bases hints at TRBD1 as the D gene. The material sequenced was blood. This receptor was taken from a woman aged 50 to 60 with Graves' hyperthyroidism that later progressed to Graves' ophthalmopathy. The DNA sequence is TGTGCCAGCAGTACCAGGGGTTCGGGCAATCAGCCCCAGCATTTT. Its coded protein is CASSTRGSGNQPQHF.